These 26 T cell receptor beta chains share one sample of origin, sequenced in a study of T cells in Graves' hyperthyroidism and ophthalmopathy. There were TCR beta CDR3 regions amplified from RNA transcripts. The HTBI primer set drove a first-round RT-PCR of the TCR CDR3. Via MiXCR, TCRdb re-called the multiplex PCR reads, giving one row per CDR3 protein. The sample records under 250,000 distinct CDR3 sequences, roughly a quarter being singletons. Sequences were obtained from blood. These TCRs come from a woman aged 40 to 50 with Graves' ophthalmopathy.

This clonotype was counted at least ten times. The V and J genes are TRBV4-1 and TRBJ2-5, with 8 bases matching TRBD2. J was trimmed by 4 bases and V by 6 bases; bases with no gene match: 10. This CDR3 is built from 15 residues. Per germline, CDR1 MGHRA and CDR2 YSYEKL. DNA of the CDR3: TGCGCCAGCAGAGTAACCGGACTAGCTGGAGAGACCCAGTACTTC. Translation gives CASRVTGLAGETQYF.

This clonotype was observed at least ten times. The rearrangement joins TRBV20-1 to TRBJ2-7, with 9 nucleotides matching TRBD1. This CDR3 is 14 amino acids long. Germline-derived CDR1 and CDR2 are DFQATT and SNEGSKA (reference sequence). J gave up 4 bases and V 6 bases, and 10 bases lay outside the gene matches. Here the CDR3 reads CSARSRQGGYEQYF. In DNA, the CDR3 is TGCAGTGCCAGATCCCGACAGGGGGGTTACGAGCAGTACTTC.

This clonotype occurred many times. The chain has TRBV28 and TRBJ1-3, with D possibly being TRBD1 (6 bases). CDR3 length equals 18 residues. With 6 bases removed from V and 0 bases from J, the gap between germline ends came to 21 bases. Germline V lookup: CDR1 MDHEN, CDR2 SYDVKM. This chain's CDR3 is CASRLDRRRGYSGNTIYF. The CDR3 nucleotides are TGTGCCAGCAGATTGGACAGAAGGCGAGGATACTCTGGAAACACCATATATTTT.

This clonotype was counted many times. This chain joins TRBV6-5 and TRBJ1-2, with TRBD1 identical over 7 bases. The CDR3 totals 14 residues. The V gene end was trimmed by 6 bases and the J gene end by 4 bases; junction bases not matched to a gene: 8. Germline CDR1 and CDR2: MNHEY and SVGAGI. CDR3 amino acids: CASSSSGTVYGYTF. The CDR3 DNA reads as TGTGCCAGCAGCTCCAGCGGGACAGTCTATGGCTACACCTTC.

The rearrangement uses TRBV6-1 and TRBJ2-7; D call uncertain. The J call is uncertain, as TRBJ2-1 better fits the DNA end. This CDR3 has 13 residues. Per germline, CDR1 MNHNS and CDR2 SASEGT. In DNA, the CDR3 is TGTGCCAGCAGTGTGGCAGTCACCTACGAGCAGTTCTTC. The encoded protein is CASSVAVTYEQFF.

This clonotype appeared many times. V gene TRBV27 combines with J gene TRBJ2-5; 12 bases are a match to TRBD2. The CDR3 spans 14 residues. Germline V gene sequence: CDR1 MNHEY, CDR2 SMNVEV (reference sequence). V was clipped by 3 bases and J by 5 bases; unmatched bases: 1. The CDR3 coding sequence is TGTGCCAGCAGTTTCCTAGCGGGAGGGGAGACCCAGTACTTC. Translated: CASSFLAGGETQYF.

V and J are TRBV28 and TRBJ1-1; D call uncertain. V was cut by 1 base and J by 3 bases, with 6 bases left in between. Germline V gene lookup returns CDR1 MDHEN and CDR2 SYDVKM. CDR3 length: 13 amino acids. CDR3 bases: TGTGCCAGCAGTTTATCCCTATACACTGAAGCTTTCTTT. Residues: CASSLSLYTEAFF.

The sample holds many counts of this clonotype. The rearrangement joins TRBV7-8 to TRBJ2-7, with 8 bases fitting TRBD1. V gave up 3 bases and J gave up 4 bases; unmatched junction bases: 8. The CDR3 covers 15 residues. Per germline, CDR1 SGHVS and CDR2 FQNEAQ. CDR3 protein: CASSLSGQGAYEQYF. DNA for the CDR3: TGTGCCAGCAGCTTGTCAGGGCAGGGGGCTTACGAGCAGTACTTC. Looking up the rest from reference TRBV7-8 and TRBJ2-7 gives the full variable domain: GAGVSQSPRYKVAKRGQDVALRCDPISGHVSLFWYQQALGQGPEFLTYFQNEAQLDKSGLPSDRFFAERPEGSVSTLKIQRTQQEDSAVYLCASSLSGQGAYEQYFGPGTRLTVT.

This clonotype was observed at least ten times. V gene TRBV28 combines with J gene TRBJ2-6, with D uncertain. The germline CDR1 and CDR2 sequences are MDHEN and SYDVKM. The V gene lost 4 bases and the J gene lost 0 bases, with 4 bases spanning the gap. This CDR3 region has 14 residues. CDR3 DNA: TGTGCCAGCAGTTCGCTCTCTGGGGCCAACGTCCTGACTTTC. It translates to CASSSLSGANVLTF. The variable domain in full, completed from reference TRBV28 and TRBJ2-6, reads DVKVTQSSRYLVKRTGEKVFLECVQDMDHENMFWYRQDPGLGLRLIYFSYDVKMKEKGDIPEGYSVSREKKERFSLILESASTNQTSMYLCASSSLSGANVLTFGAGSRLTVL.

The V call is TRBV30, the J call TRBJ2-7; 8 positions match TRBD2. Germline assignment: CDR1 GTSNPN and CDR2 SVGIG (reference sequence). The CDR3 sequence is 16 residues long. With 1 base clipped from V and 4 bases from J, the junction kept 12 bases outside the gene matches. CDR3 DNA sequence: TGTGCCTGGAGTGGGACCGGGACTAGTTTTGGGTACGAGCAGTACTTC. Encoded protein: CAWSGTGTSFGYEQYF.

The chain recombines TRBV6-2 or TRBV6-3 with TRBJ2-5; D perhaps matches TRBD2 (6 bases). The V gene lost 4 bases and the J gene lost 0 bases, with 9 bases spanning the gap. CDR3 length equals 14 residues. Germline V lookup: CDR1 MNHEY, CDR2 SVGEGT. CDR3 amino acids: CASSSGDHQETQYF. In nucleotides, the CDR3 is TGTGCCAGCAGTTCGGGGGACCACCAAGAGACCCAGTACTTC.

This clonotype was recorded many times. V is TRBV7-8 and J is TRBJ2-2; 10 positions agree with TRBD2. Germline loops: CDR1 SGHVS, CDR2 FQNEAQ. With 3 bases clipped from V and 5 bases from J, the junction kept 9 bases outside the gene matches. The CDR3 contains 17 residues. The CDR3 DNA reads TGTGCCAGCAGCTTTGGTCGTCAAGCGGGAGGGACCGGGGAGCTGTTTTTT. It specifies CASSFGRQAGGTGELFF.

In its sample, this clonotype was seen many times. The genes are TRBV2 and TRBJ2-5; D is undetermined. Germline V gene sequence: CDR1 SNHLY, CDR2 FYNNEI. This CDR3 is 12 amino acids long. Trimming took 2 bases from V and 6 from J, leaving 7 bases between them. CDR3 DNA: TGTGCCAGCAGTGAACTATCTAAGACCCAGTACTTC. It is translated as CASSELSKTQYF.

The chain couples TRBV10-3 to TRBJ2-7; D possibly corresponds to TRBD2 (6 bases). The V gene's germline CDR1 is ENHRY and CDR2 SYGVKD. Deletions cut 2 bases from V and 8 bases from J, with 13 bases between. This CDR3 has 13 residues. The CDR3: CAISEGLAGQQYF. Here the CDR3 DNA reads TGTGCCATCAGTGAGGGACTTGCGGGACAGCAGTACTTC.

This clonotype has a count of ten or more. The CDR3 DNA sequence: TGTGCCAGCAGCTTGGGCTACTACGAGCAGTACTTC. Its translation: CASSLGYYEQYF. The chain joins TRBV7-2 to TRBJ2-7; D remains ambiguous. This CDR3 contains 12 residues. CDR1 SGHTA and CDR2 FQGNSA come from the germline V gene. V dropped 3 bases and J dropped 3 bases, with 6 bases sitting between them.

Ten or more counts support this clonotype. The CDR3 nucleotides are TGTGCCAGCAGGTGGACGGTACAAGAGACCCAGTACTTC. Translated, it gives CASRWTVQETQYF. V gene TRBV2 combines with J gene TRBJ2-5; D ambiguous. V shed 6 bases and J shed 2 bases, with 10 bases lying between them. The CDR3 is 13 amino acids. Germline CDR1 SNHLY, CDR2 FYNNEI.

This chain uses TRBV30 with TRBJ1-1; D gene ambiguous. Trimming left V 8 bases short and J 0 bases short, with 7 bases between. Germline CDR1 is GTSNPN and CDR2 is SVGIG (reference sequence). CDR3 length: 11 amino acids. Here the CDR3 reads CAGRVNTEAFF. Here the CDR3 DNA reads TGTGCCGGCAGAGTGAACACTGAAGCTTTCTTT.

The chain recombines TRBV12-3 or TRBV12-4 with TRBJ1-5; no reliable D call. The germline V and J ends were trimmed by 7 bases and 2 bases, with 9 bases remaining between them. CDR3 length: 13 residues. For the CDR3, the DNA is TGTGCCAGCAAGGGCCGTGGCAATCAGCCCCAGCATTTT. This gives the protein CASKGRGNQPQHF.

In its sample, this clonotype was seen many times. V usage is TRBV12-3 or TRBV12-4 and J usage is TRBJ1-1, with D tentatively TRBD1 (5 bases). The CDR3 length is 14 residues. The germline V and J ends were trimmed by 5 bases and 3 bases, with 13 bases remaining between them. The CDR3 bases are TGTGCCAGCAGTCCTCGGGTGGGGGACACTGAAGCTTTCTTT. This encodes CASSPRVGDTEAFF.

This clonotype was found many times. The chain recombines TRBV28 with TRBJ2-7, with TRBD1 matching over 9 bases. Germline trimming cut 5 bases from V and 9 bases from J; bases unmatched to any gene: 14. The CDR3 covers 15 residues. Germline CDR1 reads MDHEN; CDR2 reads SYDVKM. The CDR3 coding sequence is TGTGCCAGCAGTGGCCGGGACAGGGTCCCCCTCGGGCAGTACTTC. Its translation is CASSGRDRVPLGQYF.

This clonotype was picked up many times. This chain links TRBV19 with TRBJ1-2, with D maybe TRBD1 (6 bases). From germline, CDR1 is LNHDA and CDR2 SQIVND (reference sequence). V gave up 3 bases and J gave up 8 bases, with 13 bases separating them. CDR3 length equals 13 residues. Here the CDR3 reads CASSIPQGGGYTF. CDR3 nucleotide sequence: TGTGCCAGTAGTATCCCCCAAGGGGGAGGCTACACCTTC.

This clonotype was recorded many times. The V gene is TRBV5-1, the J gene TRBJ1-1; no firm D call. V was shortened by 0 bases and J by 7 bases, with 10 bases between the two germline ends. Per the germline V gene, CDR1 is SGHRS and CDR2 is YFSETQ. CDR3 length: 13 amino acids. This CDR3 reads CASSLGSGIEAFF. CDR3 bases: TGCGCCAGCAGCTTGGGTTCTGGGATTGAAGCTTTCTTT.

This clonotype was recorded at least ten times. This CDR3 is CATSDLQGKAETQYF. In DNA form, the CDR3 reads TGTGCCACCAGTGATTTGCAGGGAAAGGCAGAGACCCAGTACTTC. The chain combines TRBV24-1 with TRBJ2-5, with a possible D match to TRBD1 (5 bases). The germline V gene encodes CDR1 KGHDR and CDR2 SFDVKD. V shed 0 bases and J shed 4 bases, with 11 bases lying between them. The CDR3 contains 15 residues.

This clonotype was recorded many times. V gene TRBV6-1 combines with J gene TRBJ1-2; 7 bases agree with TRBD1. This CDR3 is built from 16 residues. CDR1 and CDR2 from the germline V gene are MNHNS and SASEGT. J gave up 0 bases and V 4 bases, and 8 bases lay outside the gene matches. The CDR3 sequence is CASSGQGETTNYGYTF. CDR3 nucleotides: TGTGCCAGCAGTGGACAGGGCGAAACCACTAACTATGGCTACACCTTC.

The chain uses TRBV6-5 and TRBJ2-5; a possible D gene is TRBD1 (6 bases). Germline CDR1 is MNHEY and CDR2 is SVGAGI. The CDR3 extends over 16 amino acids. The V end was cut by 2 bases, the J end by 1 base, with 14 bases between. The CDR3 here is CASSYGGYAIQETQYF. The CDR3 coding sequence is TGTGCCAGCAGTTACGGGGGCTACGCGATCCAAGAGACCCAGTACTTC.

This clonotype was picked up many times. This chain joins TRBV20-1 and TRBJ2-2; either TRBD1 or TRBD2 may supply D (5 bases each). CDR3 length equals 13 residues. Germline V lookup: CDR1 DFQATT, CDR2 SNEGSKA (reference sequence). V was trimmed by 5 bases and J by 0 bases, leaving 7 bases between them. CDR3 DNA sequence: TGCAGTGCTTGGGGGTCGAACACCGGGGAGCTGTTTTTT. Translated, it gives CSAWGSNTGELFF.